This T cell receptor (beta chain) was captured in a study of technical replicates of blood from a handful of donors. Germline V CDR1 and CDR2: KGHSH, LQKENI. The CDR3 has 16 amino acids. V gave up 0 bases and J gave up 3 bases, with 14 bases separating them. Repertoires were generated with immunoSEQ multiplex PCR, while TCRdb's copy carries only in-frame clones and drops some. The sample consists of 40,000 to 60,000 clones, 80% to 95% of them appearing once. This receptor was obtained from a human donor in good health. Some clones in this sample may be carry-over from other donors' samples. Sequences were obtained from PBMCs. The chain joins TRBV18 to TRBJ1-2; D ambiguous. The CDR3 DNA sequence: TGTGCCAGCTCACCACCGTTTGCGGTAGTCGACTATGGCTACACCTTC. Its translation: CASSPPFAVVDYGYTF. Using reference TRBV18 and TRBJ1-2 for the parts outside the CDR3, the full variable domain is NAGVMQNPRHLVRRRGQEARLRCSPMKGHSHVYWYRQLPEEGLKFMVYLQKENIIDESGMPKERFSAEFPKEGPSILRIQQVVRGDSAAYFCASSPPFAVVDYGYTFGSGTRLTVV.